One and the same sample provided the 27 T cell receptor beta chains below, sequenced in a study of blood T cell repertoires in COVID-19 (dated by TCRdb to the early 2020s). Receptors were amplified or captured by the immunoSEQ multiplex PCR assay. TCRdb took over this immuneACCESS table, retaining in-frame rearrangements with V and J assigned. Such tables are incomplete; in checked studies, under half of the missing clones stem from an unresolved V gene, and the remainder is unexplained. This sample comprises approximately 230,000 clones, more than 75% of them detected only once. Roughly a sixth of the sample is taken by the ten largest. The sample comprised PBMCs or T cells enriched from blood (not recorded which). These receptors all come from a man younger than 35 who had recovered from COVID-19.

The chain combines TRBV19 with TRBJ2-7; D is perhaps TRBD1 (5 bases). V dropped 1 base and J dropped 3 bases, with 7 bases sitting between them. Germline V lookup: CDR1 LNHDA, CDR2 SQIVND (reference sequence). The CDR3 runs 13 residues. This CDR3 reads CASSIGQFYEQYF. CDR3 DNA: TGTGCCAGTAGTATAGGACAGTTCTACGAGCAGTACTTC.

This clone was detected only a few times. CDR3 nucleotides: TGTGCCAGCAGCCCCTTGGGGAGGGCGAACACCGGGGAGCTGTTTTTT. This translates into CASSPLGRANTGELFF. The chain links TRBV11-2 to TRBJ2-2, with 7 bases that match TRBD2. This CDR3 is built from 16 residues. V gave up 5 bases and J gave up 0 bases; unmatched junction bases: 6. In germline, CDR1 is SGHAT, CDR2 FQNNGV.

The chain links TRBV24-1 to TRBJ2-1, with TRBD1 matching over 7 bases. V lost 1 base, J lost 7 bases, and 3 bases stayed unmatched. The germline gives CDR1 KGHDR, CDR2 SFDVKD. CDR3 length: 14 amino acids. In nucleotides, the CDR3 is TGTGCCACCAGTGATTTTGGCAGGGGGAATGAGCAGTTCTTC. This gives the protein CATSDFGRGNEQFF.

This rearrangement joins TRBV7-8 to TRBJ1-6; D ambiguous. CDR1 is SGHVS, CDR2 FQNEAQ, per germline. This CDR3 region has 16 residues. The ends were cut back, 6 bases at V and 2 bases at J, with 14 bases in the middle. CDR3 protein: CASSSVRTAYNSPLHF. Written as DNA, the CDR3 is TGTGCCAGCAGTTCAGTTCGCACAGCCTATAATTCACCCCTCCACTTT.

The CDR3 loop is CASSDYNVLAAEAFF. In nucleotides, the CDR3 is TGTGCCAGCAGTGATTACAACGTGCTCGCCGCTGAAGCTTTCTTT. The chain joins TRBV6-1 to TRBJ1-1; D gene ambiguous. The V gene lost 3 bases and the J gene lost 6 bases, with 17 bases spanning the gap. This CDR3 region has 15 residues. Per germline, CDR1 MNHNS and CDR2 SASEGT.

This chain joins TRBV30 and TRBJ2-2; D unclear. Looked up from germline, CDR1 is GTSNPN and CDR2 is SVGIG (reference sequence). V was cut by 4 bases and J by 2 bases, with 8 bases left in between. The CDR3 is 13 amino acids. CDR3: CAWNPVNTGELFF. DNA of the CDR3: TGTGCCTGGAACCCGGTAAACACCGGGGAGCTGTTTTTT.

DNA for the CDR3: TGTGCCAGCAGCTCCGTTACCGGGGAGCTGTTTTTT. It encodes CASSSVTGELFF. The gene calls are TRBV11-3 and TRBJ2-2, with unresolved D. Germline loops: CDR1 SGHNT, CDR2 YENEEA. The CDR3 totals 12 residues. V lost 4 bases to trimming and J lost 5 bases, with 5 bases between them.

V gene TRBV5-4 combines with J gene TRBJ2-7; 8 bases line up with TRBD1. Per the germline V gene, CDR1 is SGHNT and CDR2 is YYREEE (reference sequence). This CDR3 region has 15 residues. V lost 1 base and J lost 5; bases outside the gene matches: 8. CDR3 DNA: TGTGCCAGCAGCTTGAGACCAGGGGGCGCGGACGAGCAGTACTTC. As protein: CASSLRPGGADEQYF.

CDR3 coding DNA: TGTGCCATCAGTGATAGGACTAGCGGGGCCGGGGAGCTGTTTTTT. Translating gives CAISDRTSGAGELFF. The chain uses TRBV10-3 and TRBJ2-2; 12 positions match TRBD2. Germline CDR1 and CDR2: ENHRY and SYGVKD. The junction had 2 bases not matched to a gene; V was cut back by 3 bases and J by 6 bases. The CDR3 contains 15 residues.

In the case of this clone: Other DNA variants within this sample encode the same CDR3. The chain links TRBV3-1 (or the pseudogene TRBV3-2) to TRBJ2-7, with D maybe TRBD2 (5 bases). CDR1 is LGHDT and CDR2 is YNNKEL in the germline V gene (reference sequence). This CDR3 region has 14 residues. The ends were cut back, 1 base at V and 0 bases at J, with 7 bases in the middle. CDR3 amino acids: CASSQGAGSYEQYF. The CDR3 DNA sequence: TGTGCCAGCAGCCAAGGTGCGGGCTCCTACGAGCAGTACTTC.

This clone turned up a few times. This chain connects TRBV6-5 to TRBJ1-1, with TRBD1 matching 7 bases. CDR3 length equals 14 residues. The germline gives CDR1 MNHEY, CDR2 SVGAGI. V was pared by 11 bases and J by 1 base, with 10 bases of the junction left unmatched. For the CDR3, the DNA is TGTGCCCTCGGGGGCAGGGGGGCGAACACTGAAGCTTTCTTT. Its translation: CALGGRGANTEAFF.

The chain recombines TRBV6-5 with TRBJ1-3; 7 bases match TRBD1. V shed 6 bases and J 2 bases; nucleotides not matched to a gene: 7. CDR1 is MNHEY and CDR2 is SVGAGI in the germline V gene. The CDR3 is 15 residues long. Here the CDR3 reads CASSLQGKAGNTIYF. The DNA for the CDR3 is TGTGCCAGCAGCCTACAGGGGAAAGCTGGAAACACCATATATTTT.

The chain employs TRBV10-3 and TRBJ1-4; D is unclear. V lost 3 bases to trimming and J lost 8 bases, with 16 bases between them. Germline values: CDR1 ENHRY, CDR2 SYGVKD. This CDR3 spans 15 amino acids. The CDR3 DNA sequence: TGTGCCATCAGTGACGCGGAGAGGTTGTACGAAAAACTGTTTTTT. As protein: CAISDAERLYEKLFF.

The V call is TRBV5-1, the J call TRBJ1-4; D is perhaps TRBD1 (5 bases). Germline CDR1 SGHRS, CDR2 YFSETQ. Trimming took off 0 bases at V and 3 bases at J, with 12 bases between the two ends. This CDR3 comprises 16 residues. The DNA of the CDR3 is TGCGCCAGCAGCTTGGCATCAGGGTCCTCTAATGAAAAACTGTTTTTT. The encoded protein is CASSLASGSSNEKLFF.

This chain connects TRBV12-5 to TRBJ1-3; 8 bases fit TRBD1. CDR3 length: 14 residues. V lost 5 bases and J lost 4; bases outside the gene matches: 4. CDR1 and CDR2 from the germline V gene are LGHNT and FRNRAP. The CDR3, as DNA: TGTGCTAGTGGTACAGGACAGGGAGGAAACACCATATATTTT. Translated: CASGTGQGGNTIYF.

V gene TRBV15 combines with J gene TRBJ2-3, with 10 bases fitting TRBD1. V was pared by 4 bases and J by 4 bases, with 14 bases of the junction left unmatched. Looked up from germline, CDR1 is LNHNV and CDR2 is YYDKDF (reference sequence). This CDR3 has 18 residues. CDR3 sequence (DNA): TGTGCCACCAGCACAGACCTTATGACAGGGGGCGACTCAGATACGCAGTATTTT. Protein sequence: CATSTDLMTGGDSDTQYF.

J is TRBJ2-1 and V is TRBV19; 7 bases line up with TRBD2. The germline gives CDR1 LNHDA, CDR2 SQIVND (reference sequence). V dropped 6 bases and J dropped 2; count of bases not matched to a gene: 7. CDR3 size: 15 residues. The CDR3: CASRLGGSTYNEQFF. In DNA form, the CDR3 reads TGTGCCAGTAGATTGGGCGGGAGTACCTACAATGAGCAGTTCTTC.

The CDR3 coding sequence is TGTGCCAGCAGCCGACAGGGGGTGGGTGGAGGCTACACCTTC. Encoded protein: CASSRQGVGGGYTF. The chain employs TRBV7-9 and TRBJ1-2, with TRBD1 matching over 9 bases. Germline V CDR1 and CDR2: SEHNR, FQNEAQ (reference sequence). J was trimmed by 8 bases and V by 5 bases; bases with no gene match: 9. The length of the CDR3 is 14 residues.

Comment on this clone: It may be a read error: a sequence one base away is much more abundant. Additional DNA sequences in this sample encode the identical CDR3. J is TRBJ1-6 and V is TRBV7-9; D perhaps matches TRBD1 (5 bases). Germline loops: CDR1 SEHNR, CDR2 FQNEAQ (reference sequence). The CDR3 sequence is 17 residues long. CDR3 in DNA: TGCGCCACCACCACTCACGACCGGGGGGGAGTAAATTCACCCCTCCACTTT. As protein: CATTTHDRGGVNSPLHF. Full variable domain (remainder filled in from reference TRBV7-9 and TRBJ1-6): DTGVSQNPRHKITKRGQNVTFRCDPISEHNRLYWYRQTLGQGPEFLTYFQNEAQLEKSRLLSDRFSAERPKGSFSTLEIQRTEQGDSAMYLCATTTHDRGGVNSPLHFGNGTRLTVT.

The gene calls are TRBV18 and TRBJ2-5, with TRBD2 matching over 9 bases. The CDR3 loop spans 17 amino acids. The germline V gene has CDR1 KGHSH and CDR2 LQKENI. Unmatched junction bases numbered 7, after V lost 0 bases and J lost 2 bases. The CDR3 nucleotides read TGTGCCAGCTCACCACCGGCGGGTAGCGGGGGACAAGAGACCCAGTACTTC. Translated, it gives CASSPPAGSGGQETQYF.

This chain joins TRBV15 and TRBJ1-2; TRBD1 is a possible D gene (6 bases). CDR3 length equals 16 residues. Trimming removed 1 base from V and 5 bases from J, with 17 bases in between. Germline assignment: CDR1 LNHNV and CDR2 YYDKDF (reference sequence). The CDR3 is CATSRGGQTLGYGYTF. In nucleotides, the CDR3 is TGTGCCACCAGCAGAGGGGGGCAGACGTTAGGGTATGGCTACACCTTC.

The chain is built from TRBV18 and TRBJ1-1, with D perhaps TRBD1 (6 bases). The CDR3 sequence is 15 residues long. CDR1 and CDR2 (germline): KGHSH, LQKENI. With 6 bases removed from V and 0 bases from J, the gap between germline ends came to 14 bases. DNA of the CDR3: TGTGCCAGCTCCACTATGGCAGGGGTGAACACTGAAGCTTTCTTT. Encoded protein: CASSTMAGVNTEAFF.

The V gene is TRBV10-2, the J gene TRBJ2-1; 7 bases are a match to TRBD2. The CDR3 covers 15 residues. J was trimmed by 0 bases and V by 5 bases; bases with no gene match: 4. CDR1 and CDR2 from the germline V gene are WSHSY and SAAADI. The DNA for the CDR3 is TGCGCCAGCAGTAGCGGGGTTAGCTCCTACAATGAGCAGTTCTTC. Its protein product is CASSSGVSSYNEQFF.

This rearrangement joins TRBV3-1 (or the pseudogene TRBV3-2) to TRBJ1-6, with unresolved D. CDR1 and CDR2 from the germline V gene are LGHDT and YNNKEL (reference sequence). The CDR3 has 13 residues. The V end was cut by 0 bases, the J end by 10 bases, with 7 bases between. The CDR3 DNA is TGTGCCAGCAGCCAAGATCGGGTATCACCCCTCCACTTT. The encoded protein is CASSQDRVSPLHF.

The chain joins TRBV7-2 to TRBJ1-5; TRBD1 agrees at 8 bases. Germline V gives CDR1 SGHTA, CDR2 FQGNSA. The CDR3 loop spans 14 amino acids. The J segment lost 4 bases and the V segment lost 6 bases, leaving 5 bases of the junction unmatched. The CDR3 bases are TGTGCCAGCAGGACAGGGGTGGGGAATCAGCCCCAGCATTTT. Translating it yields CASRTGVGNQPQHF.

This clone was observed a few times. V is TRBV5-1 and J is TRBJ1-2; no reliable D call. Trimming removed 4 bases from V and 6 bases from J, with 22 bases in between. The CDR3 length is 16 residues. The germline CDR1 and CDR2 sequences are SGHRS and YFSETQ. The chain's CDR3 is CASSPGGGRGGNGYTF. The CDR3 nucleotides are TGCGCCAGCAGCCCGGGAGGTGGGCGTGGAGGGAATGGCTACACCTTC.

The V gene is TRBV7-3, the J gene TRBJ2-1; 7 bases fit TRBD2. V lost 1 base to trimming and J lost 5 bases; unmatched junction nucleotides: 14. The CDR3 loop spans 18 amino acids. CDR1 SGHTA and CDR2 FQGTGA come from the germline V gene. The CDR3 loop is CASSLSPWGEGVHNEQFF. The CDR3 bases are TGTGCCAGCAGCTTAAGCCCATGGGGGGAGGGCGTTCACAATGAGCAGTTCTTC.